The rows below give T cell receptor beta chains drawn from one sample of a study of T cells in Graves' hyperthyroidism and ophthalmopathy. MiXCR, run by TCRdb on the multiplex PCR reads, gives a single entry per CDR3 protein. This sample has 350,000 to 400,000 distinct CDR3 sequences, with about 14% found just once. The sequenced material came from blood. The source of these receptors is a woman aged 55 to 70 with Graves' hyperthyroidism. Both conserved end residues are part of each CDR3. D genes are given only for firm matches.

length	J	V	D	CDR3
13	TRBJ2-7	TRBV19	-	CASSKLSGYEQYF
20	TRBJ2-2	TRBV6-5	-	CASSYSPPGLASSNTGELFF
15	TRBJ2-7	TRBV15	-	CATSSGGTGIYEQYF
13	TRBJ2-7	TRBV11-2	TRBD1	CASSWGQGDEQYF
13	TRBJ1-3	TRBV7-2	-	CASSSDTGNTIYF
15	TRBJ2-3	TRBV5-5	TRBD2	CASSPGTSVVDTQYF
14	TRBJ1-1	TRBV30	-	CAWRQMGGGTEAFF
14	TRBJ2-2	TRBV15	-	CATSRRQNTGELFF
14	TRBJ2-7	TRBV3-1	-	CASSQRDSNPVQYF
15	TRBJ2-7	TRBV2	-	CASRRSGKIPYEQYF
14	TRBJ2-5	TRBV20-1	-	CSARASAGVETQYF
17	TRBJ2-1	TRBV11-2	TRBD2	CASSLGAGTSVHNEQFF
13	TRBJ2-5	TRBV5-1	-	CASSLFQQETQYF
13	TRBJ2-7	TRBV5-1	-	CASGGAGFYEQYF
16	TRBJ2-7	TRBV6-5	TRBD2	CASSYSRTSGFYEQYF
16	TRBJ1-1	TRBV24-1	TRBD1	CATSDPIRTGNTEAFF
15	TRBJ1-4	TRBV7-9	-	CASSTLRGRVEKLFF
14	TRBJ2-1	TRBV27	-	CASSYLRGGNEQFF
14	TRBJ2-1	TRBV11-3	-	CASSLDQPEGEQFF
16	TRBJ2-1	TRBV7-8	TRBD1	CASSPYRDRPYNEQFF
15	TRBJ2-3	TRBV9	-	CASSVDQSSTDTQYF
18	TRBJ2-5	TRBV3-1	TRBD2	CASSQEPGSGGHRETQYF
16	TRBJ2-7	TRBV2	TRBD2	CASSRSGISAGYEQYF
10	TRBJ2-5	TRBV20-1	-	CSARGETQYF
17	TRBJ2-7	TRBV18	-	CASSPRAGPLVSYEQYF
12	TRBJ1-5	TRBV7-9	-	CASSFNDQPQHF
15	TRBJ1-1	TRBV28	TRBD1	CASSSYRGLGTEAFF
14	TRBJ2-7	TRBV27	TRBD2	CASSFQAGGGEQYF
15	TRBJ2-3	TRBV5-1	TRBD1	CASSTGTGRADTQYF
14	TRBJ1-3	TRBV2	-	CASSDRSGGNTIYF
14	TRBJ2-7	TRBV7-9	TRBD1	CASSLTDRAYEQYF
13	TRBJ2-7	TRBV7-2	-	CASSYNKRYEQYF
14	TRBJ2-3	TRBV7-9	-	CASSSDVSTDTQYF
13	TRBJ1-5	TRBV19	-	CASSNRRAQPQHF